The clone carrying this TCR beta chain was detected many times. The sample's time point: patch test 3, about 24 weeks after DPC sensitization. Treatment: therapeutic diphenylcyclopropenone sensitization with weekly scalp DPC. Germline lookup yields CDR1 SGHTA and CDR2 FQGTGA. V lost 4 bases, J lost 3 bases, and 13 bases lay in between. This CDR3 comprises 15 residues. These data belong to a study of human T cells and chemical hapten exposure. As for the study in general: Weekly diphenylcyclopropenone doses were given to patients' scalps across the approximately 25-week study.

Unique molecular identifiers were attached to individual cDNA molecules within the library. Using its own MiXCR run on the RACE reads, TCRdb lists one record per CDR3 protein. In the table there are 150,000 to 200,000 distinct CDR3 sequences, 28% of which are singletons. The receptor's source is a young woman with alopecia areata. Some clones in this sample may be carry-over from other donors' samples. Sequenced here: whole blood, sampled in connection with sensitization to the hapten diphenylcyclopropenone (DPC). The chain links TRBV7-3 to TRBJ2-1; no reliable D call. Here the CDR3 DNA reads TGTGCCAGCAGCTCAAGGGCTAGTGGCTACAATGAGCAGTTCTTC. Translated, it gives CASSSRASGYNEQFF. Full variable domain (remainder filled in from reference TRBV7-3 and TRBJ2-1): GAGVSQTPSNKVTEKGKYVELRCDPISGHTALYWYRQSLGQGPEFLIYFQGTGAADDSGLPNDRFFAVRPEGSVSTLKIQRTERGDSAVYLCASSSRASGYNEQFFGPGTRLTVL.